This TCR beta chain originates from a study of Graves' ophthalmopathy and Graves' hyperthyroidism. Germline values: CDR1 LNHNV, CDR2 YYDKDF (reference sequence). The CDR3 consists of 16 residues. Trimming cost V 8 bases and J 0 bases, with 17 bases left between them. Amplifying from RNA transcripts, the study obtained TCR beta CDR3 regions. An initial RT-PCR round employing HTBI primers preceded a second-round multiplex PCR. TCRdb ran MiXCR on the multiplex PCR reads and lists one entry per CDR3 protein. Counted here are hundreds of thousands of distinct CDR3 sequences, over 40% occurring once; the ten biggest clones make up 3.3%.

The V call is TRBV15, the J call TRBJ1-5; D is possibly TRBD1 (5 bases). This sequence was found in an adult man with Graves' ophthalmopathy. Sequenced material: peripheral blood. The CDR3 here is CATAILGGGSNQPQHF. DNA of the CDR3: TGTGCCACCGCGATTTTGGGTGGGGGTAGCAATCAGCCCCAGCATTTT.